What follows is one TCR beta chain and its context. Assay used: immunoSEQ multiplex PCR; TCRdb lists only in-frame clones, some missing. The top ten hold 4.5% of the sample, which has 20,000 to 30,000 clones, roughly 84% seen once. The source of the sample is a study of chemoradiotherapy in HPV16-positive cancers. Germline V gives CDR1 SGHTA, CDR2 FQGNSA. The CDR3 is 16 residues long. J gave up 5 bases and V 2 bases, and 9 bases lay outside the gene matches. V usage is TRBV7-2 and J usage is TRBJ2-5; 9 positions agree with TRBD2. The TCR comes from a human donor with HPV-associated anogenital cancer. The sample here was blood, taken from a patient who underwent chemoradiotherapy. In DNA form, the CDR3 reads TGTGCCAGCAGCTTATTAGGCGGGAGGGTTCTGGAGACCCAGTACTTC. Translating gives CASSLLGGRVLETQYF.